What follows are 2 T cell receptor beta chains derived from one specimen sequenced in a study of OX40 agonist ivuxolimab in advanced cancers. TCRdb's copy holds only in-frame clones and misses some; the assay was immunoSEQ multiplex PCR. The data show about 71,000 clones, with around 93% seen just once and roughly 14% held by the top ten. The sequencing here drew on CD4+ or CD8+ T cells sorted from blood, taken in a trial of the OX40 agonist ivuxolimab. The receptors here all came from an adult with an advanced solid tumor such as melanoma, head and neck, liver or kidney cancer.

The rearrangement joins TRBV9 to TRBJ1-1; D unclear. The V end was cut by 4 bases, the J end by 1 base, with 8 bases between. CDR3 length: 13 amino acids. The germline CDR1 and CDR2 sequences are SGDLS and YYNGEE. CDR3 DNA: TGTGCCAGCAGCCCGGACGGGAACACTGAAGCTTTCTTT. It is translated as CASSPDGNTEAFF.

The chain combines TRBV28 with TRBJ2-7; D is ambiguous. V lost 3 bases and J 2 bases, leaving 11 bases between the germline ends. Germline V gene lookup returns CDR1 MDHEN and CDR2 SYDVKM. This CDR3 spans 14 amino acids. Written as DNA, the CDR3 is TGTGCCAGCAGTTTTTGGGGTGGGACCTACGAGCAGTACTTC. This encodes CASSFWGGTYEQYF. Combining the CDR3 with reference TRBV28 and TRBJ2-7 gives the whole variable domain DVKVTQSSRYLVKRTGEKVFLECVQDMDHENMFWYRQDPGLGLRLIYFSYDVKMKEKGDIPEGYSVSREKKERFSLILESASTNQTSMYLCASSFWGGTYEQYFGPGTRLTVT.